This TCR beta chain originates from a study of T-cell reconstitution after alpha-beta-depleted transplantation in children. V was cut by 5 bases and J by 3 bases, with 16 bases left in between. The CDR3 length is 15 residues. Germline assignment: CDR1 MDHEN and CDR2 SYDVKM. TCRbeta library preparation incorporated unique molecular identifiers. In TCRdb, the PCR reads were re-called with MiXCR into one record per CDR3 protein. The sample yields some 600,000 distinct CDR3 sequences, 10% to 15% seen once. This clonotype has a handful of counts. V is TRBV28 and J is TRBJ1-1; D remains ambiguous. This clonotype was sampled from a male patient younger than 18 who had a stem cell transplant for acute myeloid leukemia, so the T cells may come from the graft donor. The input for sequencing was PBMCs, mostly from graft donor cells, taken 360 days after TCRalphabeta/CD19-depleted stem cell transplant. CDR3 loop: CASSPLGLEDTEAFF. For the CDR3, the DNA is TGTGCCAGCAGTCCACTGGGTTTGGAGGACACTGAAGCTTTCTTT.